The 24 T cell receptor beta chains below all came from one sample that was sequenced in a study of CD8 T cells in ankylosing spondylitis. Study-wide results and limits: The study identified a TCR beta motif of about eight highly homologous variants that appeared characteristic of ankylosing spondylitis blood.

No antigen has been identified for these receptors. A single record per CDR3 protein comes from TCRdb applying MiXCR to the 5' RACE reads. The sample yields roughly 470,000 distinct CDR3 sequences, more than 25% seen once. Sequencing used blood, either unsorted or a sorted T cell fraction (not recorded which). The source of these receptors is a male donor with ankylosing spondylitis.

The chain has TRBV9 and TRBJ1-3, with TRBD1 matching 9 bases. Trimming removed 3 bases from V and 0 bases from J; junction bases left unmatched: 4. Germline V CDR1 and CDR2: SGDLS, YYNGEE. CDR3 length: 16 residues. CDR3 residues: CASSAQGASSGNTIYF. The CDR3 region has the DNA TGTGCCAGCAGCGCACAGGGGGCCTCCTCTGGAAACACCATATATTTT.

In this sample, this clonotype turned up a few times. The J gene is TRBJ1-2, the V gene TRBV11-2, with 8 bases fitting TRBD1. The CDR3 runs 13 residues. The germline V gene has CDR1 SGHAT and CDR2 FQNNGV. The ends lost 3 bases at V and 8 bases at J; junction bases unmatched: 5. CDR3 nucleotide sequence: TGTGCCAGCAGCTTGACAGGGGTTGAAGGCTACACCTTC. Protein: CASSLTGVEGYTF. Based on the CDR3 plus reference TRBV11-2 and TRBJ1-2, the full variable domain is EAGVAQSPRYKIIEKRQSVAFWCNPISGHATLYWYQQILGQGPKLLIQFQNNGVVDDSQLPKDRFSAERLKGVDSTLKIQPAKLEDSAVYLCASSLTGVEGYTFGSGTRLTVV.

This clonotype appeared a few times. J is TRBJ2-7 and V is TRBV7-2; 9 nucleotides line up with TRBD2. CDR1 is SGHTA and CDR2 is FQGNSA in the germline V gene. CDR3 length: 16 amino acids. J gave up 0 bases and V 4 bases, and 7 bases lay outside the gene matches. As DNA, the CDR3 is TGTGCCAGCAGCTCGGCTGAAGCGGGGGGCTCCTACGAGCAGTACTTC. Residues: CASSSAEAGGSYEQYF.

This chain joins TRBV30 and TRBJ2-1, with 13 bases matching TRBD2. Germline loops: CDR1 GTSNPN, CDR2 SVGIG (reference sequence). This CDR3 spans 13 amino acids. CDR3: CAGTSGTYNEQFF. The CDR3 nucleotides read TGTGCGGGGACTAGCGGGACCTACAATGAGCAGTTCTTC.

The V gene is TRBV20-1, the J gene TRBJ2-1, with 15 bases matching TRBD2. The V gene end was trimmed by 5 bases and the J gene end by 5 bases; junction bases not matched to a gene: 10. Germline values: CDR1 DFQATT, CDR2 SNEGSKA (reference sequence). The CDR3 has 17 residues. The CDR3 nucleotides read TGCAGTGCTTGCGGGACTAGCGGGAGGAATCCCAACAATGAGCAGTTCTTC. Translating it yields CSACGTSGRNPNNEQFF.

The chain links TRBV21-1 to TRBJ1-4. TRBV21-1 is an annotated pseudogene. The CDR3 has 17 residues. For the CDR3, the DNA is TGTGCCAGCAGCAAAGAAAAGGGCCAGGCAACTAATGAAAAACTGTTTTTT. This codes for CASSKEKGQATNEKLFF.

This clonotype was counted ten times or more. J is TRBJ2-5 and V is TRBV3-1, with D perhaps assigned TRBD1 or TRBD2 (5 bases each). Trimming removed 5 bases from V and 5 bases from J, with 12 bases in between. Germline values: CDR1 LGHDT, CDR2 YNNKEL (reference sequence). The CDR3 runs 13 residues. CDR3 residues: CASSGTRGETQYF. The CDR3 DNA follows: TGTGCCAGCAGCGGGACCCGAGGGGAGACCCAGTACTTC.

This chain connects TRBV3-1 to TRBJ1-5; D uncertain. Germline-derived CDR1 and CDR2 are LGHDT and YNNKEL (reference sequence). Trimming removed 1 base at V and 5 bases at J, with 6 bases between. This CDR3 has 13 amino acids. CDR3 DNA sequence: TGTGCCAGCAGCCAAGCGAACGATCAGCCCCAGCATTTT. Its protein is CASSQANDQPQHF.

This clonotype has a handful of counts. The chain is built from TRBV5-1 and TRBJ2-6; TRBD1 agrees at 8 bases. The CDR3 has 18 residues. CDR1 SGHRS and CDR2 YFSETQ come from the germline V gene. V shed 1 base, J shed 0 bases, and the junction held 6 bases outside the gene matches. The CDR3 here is CASSLMGQVGSGANVLTF. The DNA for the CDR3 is TGCGCCAGCAGCTTGATGGGACAGGTTGGCTCTGGGGCCAACGTCCTGACTTTC.

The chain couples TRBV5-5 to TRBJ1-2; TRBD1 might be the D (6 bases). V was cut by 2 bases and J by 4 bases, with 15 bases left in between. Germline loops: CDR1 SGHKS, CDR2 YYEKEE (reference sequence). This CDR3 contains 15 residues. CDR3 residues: CASSLHGTSTYGYTF. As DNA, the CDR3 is TGTGCCAGCAGCTTACACGGGACATCTACCTATGGCTACACCTTC.

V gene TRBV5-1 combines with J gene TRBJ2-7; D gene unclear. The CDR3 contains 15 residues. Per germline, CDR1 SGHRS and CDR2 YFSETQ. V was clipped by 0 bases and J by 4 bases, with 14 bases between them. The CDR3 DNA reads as TGCGCCAGCAGCTTGGCCCAGAGGCCGCGGTACGAGCAGTACTTC. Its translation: CASSLAQRPRYEQYF.

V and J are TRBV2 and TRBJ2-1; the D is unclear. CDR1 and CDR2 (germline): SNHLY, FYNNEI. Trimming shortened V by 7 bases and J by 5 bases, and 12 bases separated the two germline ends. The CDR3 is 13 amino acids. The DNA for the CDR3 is TGTGCCAGCACTATTAACTTGGACAATGAGCAGTTCTTC. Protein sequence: CASTINLDNEQFF.

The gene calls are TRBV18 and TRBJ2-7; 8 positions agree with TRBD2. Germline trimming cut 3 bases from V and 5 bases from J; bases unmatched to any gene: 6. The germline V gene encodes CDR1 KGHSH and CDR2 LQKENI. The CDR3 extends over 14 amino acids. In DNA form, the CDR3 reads TGTGCCAGCTCACCGGGACTAGAGTTTCACGAGCAGTACTTC. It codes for CASSPGLEFHEQYF.

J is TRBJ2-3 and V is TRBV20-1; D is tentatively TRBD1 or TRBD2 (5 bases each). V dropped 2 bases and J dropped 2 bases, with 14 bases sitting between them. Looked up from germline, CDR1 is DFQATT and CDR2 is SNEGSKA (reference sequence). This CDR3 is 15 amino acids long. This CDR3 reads CSARLSGTFTDTQYF. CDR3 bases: TGCAGTGCTAGACTCTCCGGGACCTTCACAGATACGCAGTATTTT.

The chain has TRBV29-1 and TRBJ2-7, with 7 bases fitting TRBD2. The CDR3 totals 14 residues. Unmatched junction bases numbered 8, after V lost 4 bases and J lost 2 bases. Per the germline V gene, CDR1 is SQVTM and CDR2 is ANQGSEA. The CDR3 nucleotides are TGCAGCGTTGGAGAGTTAGCGGGTCCCTACGAGCAGTACTTC. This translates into CSVGELAGPYEQYF.

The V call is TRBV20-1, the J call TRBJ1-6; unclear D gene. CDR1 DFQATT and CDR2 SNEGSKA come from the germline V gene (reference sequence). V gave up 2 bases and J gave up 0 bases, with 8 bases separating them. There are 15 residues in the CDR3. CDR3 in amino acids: CSARRQASYNSPLHF. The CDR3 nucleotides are TGCAGTGCTAGAAGGCAGGCCTCCTATAATTCACCCCTCCACTTT.

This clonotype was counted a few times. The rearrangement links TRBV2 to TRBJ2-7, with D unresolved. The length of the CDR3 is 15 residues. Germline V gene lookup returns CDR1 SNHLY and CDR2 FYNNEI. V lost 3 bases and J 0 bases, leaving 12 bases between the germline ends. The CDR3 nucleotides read TGTGCCAGCAGTGATGCAGGAATGCTCTCCTACGAGCAGTACTTC. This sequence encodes CASSDAGMLSYEQYF.

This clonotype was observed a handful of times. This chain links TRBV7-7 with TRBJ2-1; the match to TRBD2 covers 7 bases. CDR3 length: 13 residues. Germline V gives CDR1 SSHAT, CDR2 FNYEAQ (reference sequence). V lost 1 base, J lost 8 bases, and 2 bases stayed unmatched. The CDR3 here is CASSLGTRDEQFF. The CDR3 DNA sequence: TGTGCCAGCAGCTTAGGGACTAGAGATGAGCAGTTCTTC.

This CDR3 is CATSGGPNVLNIQYF. In DNA form, the CDR3 reads TGTGCCACCAGCGGGGGGCCGAATGTCCTAAACATTCAGTACTTC. V usage is TRBV15 and J usage is TRBJ2-4; the D call may be TRBD1 or TRBD2 (6 bases each). With 5 bases removed from V and 6 bases from J, the gap between germline ends came to 17 bases. Germline V lookup: CDR1 LNHNV, CDR2 YYDKDF (reference sequence). There are 15 residues in the CDR3.

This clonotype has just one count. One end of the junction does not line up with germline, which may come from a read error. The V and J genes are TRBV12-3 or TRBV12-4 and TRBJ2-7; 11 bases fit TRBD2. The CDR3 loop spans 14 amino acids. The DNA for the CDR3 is TGTGCCAGCAGTCTAGCGGGAGGACACTACGAGCAGTACTTC. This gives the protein CASSLAGGHYEQYF.

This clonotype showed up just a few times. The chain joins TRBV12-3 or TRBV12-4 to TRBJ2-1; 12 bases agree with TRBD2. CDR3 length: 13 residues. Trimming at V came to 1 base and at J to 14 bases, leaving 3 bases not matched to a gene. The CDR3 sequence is CASSLGLAGDKFF. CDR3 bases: TGTGCCAGCAGTTTAGGACTAGCGGGAGATAAGTTCTTC.

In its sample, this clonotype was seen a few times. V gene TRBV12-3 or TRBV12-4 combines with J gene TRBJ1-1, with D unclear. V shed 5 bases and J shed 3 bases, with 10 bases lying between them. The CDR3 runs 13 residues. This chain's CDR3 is CASSISRDTEAFF. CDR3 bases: TGTGCCAGCAGTATCTCAAGGGACACTGAAGCTTTCTTT.

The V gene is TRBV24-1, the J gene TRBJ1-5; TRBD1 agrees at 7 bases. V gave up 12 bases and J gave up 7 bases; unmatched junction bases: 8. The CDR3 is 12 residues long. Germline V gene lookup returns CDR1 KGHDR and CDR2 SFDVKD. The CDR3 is CAPTGAGQPQHF. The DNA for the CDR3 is TGTGCCCCTACAGGGGCAGGACAGCCCCAGCATTTT.

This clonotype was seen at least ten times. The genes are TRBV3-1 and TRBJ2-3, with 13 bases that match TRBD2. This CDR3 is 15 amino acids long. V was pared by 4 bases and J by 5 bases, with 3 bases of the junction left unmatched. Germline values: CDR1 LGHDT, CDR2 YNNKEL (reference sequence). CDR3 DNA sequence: TGTGCCAGCAGCCCCCGGACTAGCGGGAGAGATACGCAGTATTTT. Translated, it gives CASSPRTSGRDTQYF.